One sample yielded the 31 T cell receptor beta chains listed below, sequenced in a study of cytomegalovirus exposure and HLA in healthy donors. The data were produced by immunoSEQ multiplex PCR, yet TCRdb's version contains in-frame clones alone and is incomplete. The sample shows around 200,000 clones, 70% to 90% of them seen only once. Material for sequencing was PBMCs. The receptors stem from a woman in her late teens or twenties in good health and CMV-seronegative.

A single count supports this clone. The chain couples TRBV4-1 to TRBJ2-7; 9 bases align to TRBD1. The CDR3 has 17 residues. Trimming cost V 0 bases and J 4 bases; bases outside gene matches: 10. CDR1 is MGHRA and CDR2 is YSYEKL in the germline V gene. The CDR3 DNA reads TGCGCCAGCAGCCAAGACACCTCGGGACAGGGAAGGTACGAGCAGTACTTC. Amino acid sequence: CASSQDTSGQGRYEQYF.

V is TRBV9 and J is TRBJ2-5; D gene unclear. This CDR3 is 13 amino acids long. Germline V gene lookup returns CDR1 SGDLS and CDR2 YYNGEE. The V and J ends lost 3 bases and 4 bases respectively, with 10 bases between them. CDR3 loop: CASSGAGGETQYF. The CDR3 nucleotides are TGTGCCAGCAGCGGGGCCGGTGGAGAGACCCAGTACTTC.

The chain is built from TRBV6-5 and TRBJ2-1; TRBD1 aligns across 8 bases. The CDR3 runs 13 residues. Germline V gives CDR1 MNHEY, CDR2 SVGAGI. The V and J ends lost 8 bases and 3 bases, in that order; junction bases with no gene match: 3. The CDR3 DNA follows: TGTGCCAGCGGAGGGACAGGCTACAATGAGCAGTTCTTC. This gives the protein CASGGTGYNEQFF.

The chain carries TRBV7-9 and TRBJ2-5, with 7 bases lining up with TRBD2. V shed 10 bases, J shed 1 base, and the junction held 12 bases outside the gene matches. Looked up from germline, CDR1 is SEHNR and CDR2 is FQNEAQ (reference sequence). The CDR3 loop spans 15 amino acids. The CDR3 DNA reads TGTGCCACGCAGCGGGGCGGGAGCGCCCAAGAGACCCAGTACTTC. Encoded protein: CATQRGGSAQETQYF.

The gene calls are TRBV28 and TRBJ1-4; no definite D call. Trimming pared 2 bases from V and 7 bases from J, leaving 17 bases between. Germline CDR1 is MDHEN and CDR2 is SYDVKM. The CDR3 spans 16 residues. The CDR3 nucleotides are TGTGCCAGCAGTTTAGGTCAGATGATTAGGAGTGAAAAACTGTTTTTT. Protein: CASSLGQMIRSEKLFF.

The chain couples TRBV5-4 to TRBJ2-1; the match to TRBD2 covers 9 bases. Germline loops: CDR1 SGHNT, CDR2 YYREEE (reference sequence). The CDR3 totals 18 residues. V lost 0 bases, J lost 0 bases, and 7 bases stayed unmatched. The CDR3 bases are TGTGCCAGCAGCTTGGAGCCTAGCGGGATGAGCTCCTACAATGAGCAGTTCTTC. It translates to CASSLEPSGMSSYNEQFF.

This clone was detected only a few times. The chain joins TRBV30 to TRBJ1-5; TRBD1 might be the D (6 bases). Trimming took 1 base from V and 4 from J, leaving 8 bases between them. In germline, CDR1 is GTSNPN, CDR2 SVGIG (reference sequence). The CDR3 runs 13 residues. The CDR3 region has the DNA TGTGCCTGGAGTGGACAGGTAAATCAGCCCCAGCATTTT. Amino acid sequence: CAWSGQVNQPQHF.

The genes are TRBV29-1 and TRBJ2-2; 10 bases map to TRBD2. Losses at the gene ends were 6 bases for V and 5 bases for J; bases not matched to a gene: 9. The CDR3 contains 15 residues. Germline CDR1 reads SQVTM; CDR2 reads ANQGSEA. Here the CDR3 DNA reads TGCAGCGTCTTTTTTAGCGGGAGGAGGACCGGGGAGCTGTTTTTT. Amino acids: CSVFFSGRRTGELFF.

Written as DNA, the CDR3 is TGCGCCAGCAGCCCGGGGGCAGATACGCAGTATTTT. It specifies CASSPGADTQYF. V gene TRBV5-1 combines with J gene TRBJ2-3, with D perhaps TRBD2 (6 bases). Germline V gene data show CDR1 as SGHRS and CDR2 as YFSETQ. V lost 4 bases to trimming and J lost 4 bases, with 7 bases between them. The CDR3 spans 12 residues.

The chain links TRBV7-6 to TRBJ1-3; D perhaps matches TRBD1 (6 bases). Between the trimmed V and J ends, which lost 0 bases and 0 bases, there was a span of 12 bases. This CDR3 spans 17 amino acids. CDR1 and CDR2 (germline): SGHVS, FNYEAQ. In DNA, the CDR3 is TGTGCCAGCAGCTTAGCACCACAGGGTTACTCTGGAAACACCATATATTTT. Its protein is CASSLAPQGYSGNTIYF. Variable domain in full (rest from reference TRBV7-6 and TRBJ1-3): GAGVSQSPRYKVTKRGQDVALRCDPISGHVSLYWYRQALGQGPEFLTYFNYEAQQDKSGLPNDRFSAERPEGSISTLTIQRTEQRDSAMYRCASSLAPQGYSGNTIYFGEGSWLTVV.

This rearrangement joins TRBV27 to TRBJ2-3, with D perhaps matching TRBD1 (6 bases). The germline CDR1 and CDR2 sequences are MNHEY and SMNVEV (reference sequence). V was pared by 7 bases and J by 8 bases, with 13 bases between. This CDR3 spans 12 amino acids. The chain's CDR3 is CASTGQQGTQYF. The CDR3 DNA reads as TGTGCCAGCACTGGTCAACAGGGTACGCAGTATTTT.

CDR3 region: CASSSIGLAGPYEQYF. The CDR3 DNA is TGTGCCAGCAGTTCGATTGGACTAGCGGGGCCCTACGAGCAGTACTTC. This sequence joins TRBV27 and TRBJ2-7; 12 bases line up with TRBD2. In germline, CDR1 is MNHEY, CDR2 SMNVEV (reference sequence). V lost 4 bases to trimming and J lost 2 bases; unmatched junction nucleotides: 6. The CDR3 is 16 amino acids.

The V call is TRBV4-1, the J call TRBJ2-1, with D perhaps TRBD2 (6 bases). Per germline, CDR1 MGHRA and CDR2 YSYEKL. The CDR3 covers 13 residues. V was trimmed by 9 bases and J by 8 bases, leaving 17 bases between them. CDR3 nucleotides: TGCGCCAGTGGGGACTTAGCGGACCATGAGCAGTTCTTC. Translation: CASGDLADHEQFF.

The chain has TRBV5-1 and TRBJ1-1; 11 nucleotides agree with TRBD1. The CDR3 length is 16 residues. The junction had 10 bases not matched to a gene; V was cut back by 4 bases and J by 5 bases. Germline V gives CDR1 SGHRS, CDR2 YFSETQ. CDR3 nucleotide sequence: TGCGCCAGCAGCGCGCCCACCGGGACAGGGGGGACTGAAGCTTTCTTT. Amino acid sequence: CASSAPTGTGGTEAFF.

The rearrangement uses TRBV11-2 and TRBJ1-1, with D unclear. V dropped 0 bases and J dropped 4 bases, with 9 bases sitting between them. Per germline, CDR1 SGHAT and CDR2 FQNNGV. This CDR3 is 14 amino acids long. The CDR3 DNA follows: TGTGCCAGCAGCTTAGATAGAGCTTCCACTGAAGCTTTCTTT. It translates to CASSLDRASTEAFF.

The chain employs TRBV5-1 and TRBJ1-1; D is unclear. Germline V gene lookup returns CDR1 SGHRS and CDR2 YFSETQ. V shed 0 bases and J shed 3 bases, with 3 bases lying between them. The CDR3 contains 12 residues. In DNA, the CDR3 is TGCGCCAGCAGCTTGGCAGACACTGAAGCTTTCTTT. It translates to CASSLADTEAFF.

This clone was counted at least ten times. The gene calls are TRBV6-4 and TRBJ2-2; D might be TRBD2 (6 bases). The V end was cut by 3 bases, the J end by 6 bases, with 8 bases between. This CDR3 comprises 13 residues. Germline CDR1 is MRHNA and CDR2 is SNTAGT. CDR3 nucleotide sequence: TGTGCCAGCAGTGATGGGGAGGCCGGGGAGCTGTTTTTT. Translation: CASSDGEAGELFF.

The chain is built from TRBV6-5 and TRBJ1-5; TRBD1 matches 8 bases. This CDR3 has 15 amino acids. Per germline, CDR1 MNHEY and CDR2 SVGAGI. The junction had 4 bases not matched to a gene; V was cut back by 6 bases and J by 0 bases. Here the CDR3 reads CASRLTGGSNQPQHF. Written as DNA, the CDR3 is TGTGCCAGCAGACTCACAGGGGGTAGCAATCAGCCCCAGCATTTT.

V is TRBV7-2 and J is TRBJ2-6; D gene unclear. The CDR3 is made up of 17 amino acids. V was pared by 1 base and J by 4 bases, with 14 bases between. Germline V gene sequence: CDR1 SGHTA, CDR2 FQGNSA. The CDR3 sequence: CASSLVPGPLGANVLTF. CDR3 nucleotides: TGTGCCAGCAGCTTAGTTCCAGGCCCCTTGGGGGCCAACGTCCTGACTTTC.

The chain combines TRBV7-8 with TRBJ2-7, with D perhaps matching TRBD2 (6 bases). V lost 5 bases and J 3 bases, leaving 11 bases between the germline ends. The germline V gene encodes CDR1 SGHVS and CDR2 FQNEAQ. CDR3 size: 13 residues. For the CDR3, the DNA is TGTGCCAGCAGCGCCGGACTAATCTACGAGCAGTACTTC. Translation: CASSAGLIYEQYF.

The genes are TRBV20-1 and TRBJ2-4; the D gene is possibly TRBD1 (5 bases). The CDR3 has 11 amino acids. Trimming pared 6 bases from V and 6 bases from J, leaving 9 bases between. Germline V gene lookup returns CDR1 DFQATT and CDR2 SNEGSKA (reference sequence). The CDR3 reads CSATGRNIQYF. As DNA, the CDR3 is TGCAGTGCCACAGGACGAAACATTCAGTACTTC.

The chain combines TRBV19 with TRBJ2-2, with 10 bases identical to TRBD1. In germline, CDR1 is LNHDA, CDR2 SQIVND (reference sequence). Trimming took 2 bases from V and 3 from J; bases not matched to a gene: 3. The CDR3 is 16 residues long. CDR3 sequence reads: CASSILGQGYTGELFF. For the CDR3, the DNA is TGTGCCAGTAGTATATTGGGACAGGGGTACACCGGGGAGCTGTTTTTT.

The chain recombines TRBV5-1 with TRBJ1-2; 7 bases are shared with TRBD1. After removal of 4 bases from V and 3 bases from J, the junction contained 9 bases not matched to a gene. This CDR3 comprises 15 residues. The germline V gene encodes CDR1 SGHRS and CDR2 YFSETQ. This CDR3 is CASSKTRQGYYGYTF. CDR3 nucleotides: TGCGCCAGCAGCAAGACCAGACAGGGATACTATGGCTACACCTTC.

V gene TRBV7-8 combines with J gene TRBJ1-4, with TRBD1 as a possible D gene (6 bases). The germline V gene has CDR1 SGHVS and CDR2 FQNEAQ. This CDR3 contains 15 residues. V was clipped by 1 base and J by 2 bases, with 8 bases between them. The CDR3, as DNA: TGTGCCAGCAGCTTAGTTAGGGGGACTAATGAAAAACTGTTTTTT. Its translation: CASSLVRGTNEKLFF.

This chain uses TRBV5-6 with TRBJ2-1, with 12 bases that match TRBD1. The CDR3 is 18 amino acids. With 3 bases clipped from V and 8 bases from J, the junction kept 15 bases outside the gene matches. Germline assignment: CDR1 SGHDT and CDR2 YYEEEE. CDR3 coding DNA: TGTGCCAGCAGCTCACTACCGGGACAGGGGGCAATCTTTTATGAGCAGTTCTTC. Protein product: CASSSLPGQGAIFYEQFF. Combining the CDR3 with reference TRBV5-6 and TRBJ2-1 gives the whole variable domain DAGVTQSPTHLIKTRGQQVTLRCSPKSGHDTVSWYQQALGQGPQFIFQYYEEEERQRGNFPDRFSGHQFPNYSSELNVNALLLGDSALYLCASSSLPGQGAIFYEQFFGPGTRLTVL.

The gene calls are TRBV29-1 and TRBJ2-7, with a tentative D call TRBD1 (7 bases). Germline V lookup: CDR1 SQVTM, CDR2 ANQGSEA. This CDR3 region has 13 residues. Trimming shortened V by 0 bases and J by 7 bases, and 13 bases separated the two germline ends. CDR3 region: CSVEDPGGREQYF. The CDR3 DNA reads as TGCAGCGTTGAAGATCCAGGGGGGAGGGAGCAGTACTTC.

V and J are TRBV2 and TRBJ1-2; D possibly corresponds to TRBD1 (6 bases). Germline V gives CDR1 SNHLY, CDR2 FYNNEI. The V gene lost 6 bases and the J gene lost 4 bases, with 18 bases spanning the gap. CDR3 length: 15 amino acids. The DNA of the CDR3 is TGTGCCAGCAGGGACAGAGTGGCCCCCCTCTATGGCTACACCTTC. Translated, it gives CASRDRVAPLYGYTF.

V gene TRBV29-1 combines with J gene TRBJ2-1, with 7 bases aligning to TRBD1. The V and J ends lost 3 bases and 6 bases, in that order; junction bases with no gene match: 8. CDR3 length: 14 amino acids. Germline V gives CDR1 SQVTM, CDR2 ANQGSEA. This CDR3 is CSVEDRTGLNEQFF. The DNA for the CDR3 is TGCAGCGTTGAGGACAGGACAGGCCTCAATGAGCAGTTCTTC.

V is TRBV6-5 and J is TRBJ2-7; maybe TRBD1 (6 bases). CDR1 is MNHEY, CDR2 SVGAGI, per germline. V lost 5 bases to trimming and J lost 1 base, with 12 bases between them. The CDR3 runs 14 residues. The CDR3 sequence: CASSRGGKSYEQYF. The DNA for the CDR3 is TGTGCCAGCAGTCGTGGGGGCAAATCCTACGAGCAGTACTTC.

The chain carries TRBV28 and TRBJ1-5; no firm D call. CDR3 length equals 17 residues. Germline lookup yields CDR1 MDHEN and CDR2 SYDVKM. Trimming removed 5 bases from V and 11 bases from J, with 28 bases in between. CDR3 residues: CASSKFRARITFSAQHF. The CDR3 region has the DNA TGTGCCAGCAGTAAGTTCCGAGCCAGGATCACTTTTTCAGCCCAGCATTTT.

The rearrangement uses TRBV4-2 and TRBJ2-1; TRBD2 matches at 9 bases. V lost 5 bases and J lost 7; bases outside the gene matches: 6. Germline lookup yields CDR1 LGHNA and CDR2 YNFKEQ. The CDR3 runs 14 residues. The CDR3 nucleotides read TGTGCCAGCAGCGCGGGGGGGCTATCAAATGAGCAGTTCTTC. This codes for CASSAGGLSNEQFF.